This T cell receptor beta chain was captured by sequencing in a study of shared clonotypes between healthy human individuals. Turning to the study itself: Per-donor plates numbered three CD4 naive, three CD4 memory, two CD8 naive and one CD8 memory. Study-wide points: Rarefaction revealed incomplete sorted-subset sequencing despite large depth.

CDR1 and CDR2 from the germline V gene are LNHDA and SQIVND (reference sequence). V dropped 5 bases and J dropped 4 bases, with 9 bases sitting between them. This CDR3 region has 13 residues. As processed by the authors: Without quality scores, immunoSEQ junctional reads could not be filtered like full-length reads. Here immunoSEQ multiplex PCR was the method, and the copy in TCRdb shows in-frame clones only, minus some. The V and J calls and the clone size are those of that table, but D and trimming were determined from the DNA. This table has about 1.1 million clones, 70% to 80% appearing once. To note about this clone: The antigen is not known.

The sample consisted of memory CD4+ T cells from PBMCs. Subset described: CD45RA-negative fraction. This TCR derives from a young man in good health. Some clones in this sample may be carry-over from other donors' samples. The chain carries TRBV19 and TRBJ1-5, with D hard to call. The chain's CDR3 is CASSPTVNQPQHF. CDR3 DNA: TGTGCCAGTAGTCCCACTGTAAATCAGCCCCAGCATTTT.